This TCR beta chain was obtained from a study of T cells after posttransplantation cyclophosphamide (dated by TCRdb to about 2016). Broadly, across the study: Using TRB sequencing, the study followed how the T cell repertoire reconstituted after myeloablative bone marrow transplantation in which posttransplantation cyclophosphamide served as GVHD prophylaxis. Antigen receptor sequencing was done on samples from over 30 PTCy-treated patients and from 15 to 20 related bone marrow donors of those patients. Blood from all 30 or so PTCy patients who had 1-year posttransplant specimens underwent TRB sequencing. In 3 patients, TRB sequencing was also performed on up to roughly 3 more blood samples taken 2 to 5.2 years after transplant, and in 4 patients, pretransplant blood was also TRB-sequenced. TRA and TRB clonality were tightly correlated in several samples, so subsequent TCR analyses focused on TRB only. Public TRB sequences were searched against a database of over 3,000 sequences associated with responses to pathogens, tumor antigens, self-antigens and alloantigens. The research as a whole found: Across a few dozen patients, TRB clonality was highly associated with recipient CMV seropositivity and CMV reactivation, and diversity in PTCy patients was similar to diversity in CNI/methotrexate controls. At 1-2 months, donor-recipient similarity was low but rose over the first year, and the later blood repertoires were often dominated by donor CD8+ memory clones. The TRB repertoires of T cells infiltrating skin or GI tract showed only limited overlap with the TRB repertoires of T cells in blood.

Genomic DNA was the input for TRB sequencing, which was run either with the immunoSEQ assay at survey resolution or with the hsTCRB kit. As for the original processing: The immunoSEQ software handled initial read processing, and the LymphoSeq R package was used for repertoire analyses. Clonality was computed as 1 minus normalized Shannon entropy, and a Gini coefficient was also calculated for each TRB dataset. Phenotypes of unsorted samples were inferred by mapping TRB sequences from sorted subsets of the recipient or donor onto unsorted samples of the same recipient. TCRdb retrieved this table from immuneACCESS and kept in-frame rearrangements only. Not all clones are present; in checked studies, unresolved V genes account for under half, and no reason is known for the remainder. D and trimming were read from the DNA, whereas the V and J calls and clone size are those reported in that table. The table for this sample lists 38,000 or so clones, none of them counted only once. 2% to 3% of the sample comes from the top ten.

Related bone marrow donors provided peripheral blood samples on the day of marrow donation. Peripheral blood and bone marrow mononuclear cells were isolated by Ficoll-Hypaque density centrifugation and were cryopreserved. The CDR3 spans 15 residues, from the cysteine through the phenylalanine. Just CDR3 DNA is preserved here, 45 bases in frame from base 1. Trimming leaves V shorter by 4 bases and J shorter by 8 bases, with the junction holding 7 bases beyond the gene matches. CDR1 SGHNT and CDR2 YYREEE are derived from the germline V gene (reference sequence). There are many counts of this clone. Its specific antigen is unknown. One base away there is no much larger clone; base qualities are not given.

The sample comprised PBMCs. The clonotype was recovered from a man aged 50-59 years in good health, CMV-negative, and a related stem cell transplant donor. This chain is built from TRBV5-4 and TRBJ2-1, with 12 bases aligning to TRBD2. In nucleotide form, the sequence is TGTGCCAGCAGCCGACTAGCGGGGGAAAGTTATGAGCAGTTCTTC. It codes for CASSRLAGESYEQFF.